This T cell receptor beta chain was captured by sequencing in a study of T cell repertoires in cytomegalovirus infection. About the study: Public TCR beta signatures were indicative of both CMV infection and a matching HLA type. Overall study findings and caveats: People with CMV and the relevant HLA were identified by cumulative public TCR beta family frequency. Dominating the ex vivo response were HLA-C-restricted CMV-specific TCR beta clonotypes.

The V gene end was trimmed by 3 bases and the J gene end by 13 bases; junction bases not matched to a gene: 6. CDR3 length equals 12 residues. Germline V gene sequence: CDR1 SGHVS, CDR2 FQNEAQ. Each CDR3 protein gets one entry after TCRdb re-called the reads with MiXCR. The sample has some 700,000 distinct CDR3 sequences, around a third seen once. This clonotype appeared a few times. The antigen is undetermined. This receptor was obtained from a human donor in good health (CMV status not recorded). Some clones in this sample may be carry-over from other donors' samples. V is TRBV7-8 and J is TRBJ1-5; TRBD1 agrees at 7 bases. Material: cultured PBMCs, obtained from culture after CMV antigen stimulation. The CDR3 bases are TGTGCCAGCAGCTTTGACAGGGACAATCAGCATTTT. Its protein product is CASSFDRDNQHF.